Shown below are 30 T cell receptor beta chains from a single sample sequenced in a study of regulatory T cells in long-lasting Graves disease (dated by TCRdb to the early 2020s). The sample's time point, from its label and the paper: persistent/refractory GD, antithyroid drugs over 5 years with positive TRAb. RNA was extracted from PBMCs in TRIzol for both TCR sequencing and RNA sequencing. The library came from multiplex PCR. Sequencing instrument: Illumina HiSeq 4000. iRepertoire HTBI primers and Arm-PCR amplification of CDR3 regions were used to construct TCR beta libraries. Through fastp at Q25 and MiXCR, TCRdb rebuilt clones from the public reads, retaining in-frame beta chains. Each CDR3 protein gets just one entry, which takes the most common genes and DNA from the rows behind it. Counted in this sample were fewer than 450,000 distinct CDR3 sequences; 23% of them appeared once. The ten largest clones take up roughly 30% of the sample.

The material sequenced was peripheral blood mononuclear cells (PBMCs), taken when the disease was refractory, from a patient treated with antithyroid drugs. The origin of the receptors is a female donor with Graves disease.

This clonotype turned up a few times. The rearrangement links TRBV2 to TRBJ2-3; no firm D call. The CDR3 extends over 15 amino acids. V gave up 8 bases and J gave up 3 bases, with 18 bases separating them. Germline CDR1 is SNHLY and CDR2 is FYNNEI. The CDR3 DNA follows: TGTGCCAGCGCGGTGGAAGGGCTACGGACAGATACGCAGTATTTT. Encoded protein: CASAVEGLRTDTQYF.

This rearrangement joins TRBV30 to TRBJ1-2; D is uncertain. V was cut by 7 bases and J by 4 bases, with 16 bases left in between. Germline-derived CDR1 and CDR2 are GTSNPN and SVGIG (reference sequence). The CDR3 length is 13 residues. The CDR3 region is CAYLPGRPYGYTF. CDR3 DNA: TGTGCCTACCTACCGGGCCGTCCCTATGGCTACACCTTC.

This clonotype was recorded at least ten times. One junction end disagrees with the germline gene, perhaps due to a read error. The rearrangement uses TRBV28 and TRBJ1-1; D is ambiguous. Per germline, CDR1 MDHEN and CDR2 SYDVKM. This CDR3 spans 16 amino acids. The CDR3 sequence: CASSPTASYMNIEAFF. CDR3 coding DNA: TGTGCCAGCAGCCCCACAGCGTCCTACATGAACATTGAAGCTTTCTTT. The variable domain in full, with the rest retrieved from reference TRBV28 and TRBJ1-1, is DVKVTQSSRYLVKRTGEKVFLECVQDMDHENMFWYRQDPGLGLRLIYFSYDVKMKEKGDIPEGYSVSREKKERFSLILESASTNQTSMYLCASSPTASYMNIEAFFGQGTRLTVV.

There are a few counts of this clonotype. The chain employs TRBV20-1 and TRBJ2-5; D may be TRBD2 (6 bases). Deletions cut 1 base from V and 3 bases from J, with 9 bases between. Germline V CDR1 and CDR2: DFQATT, SNEGSKA (reference sequence). The CDR3 has 13 amino acids. Here the CDR3 reads CSARVGGEETQYF. DNA for the CDR3: TGCAGTGCTAGAGTGGGAGGAGAAGAGACCCAGTACTTC.

The chain couples TRBV20-1 to TRBJ2-2; TRBD2 might be the D (6 bases). V lost 3 bases and J 7 bases, leaving 12 bases between the germline ends. Germline values: CDR1 DFQATT, CDR2 SNEGSKA (reference sequence). The CDR3 loop spans 13 amino acids. The CDR3: CSASLARGGELFF. The CDR3 DNA is TGCAGTGCTAGTCTAGCGCGGGGCGGGGAGCTGTTTTTT.

For the CDR3, the DNA is TGTGCCACCAGTGGGGACAGGGGACAATCTTGGACTGAAGCTTTCTTT. As protein: CATSGDRGQSWTEAFF. The rearrangement uses TRBV15 and TRBJ1-1; TRBD1 matches 10 bases. Germline trimming cut 6 bases from V and 5 bases from J; bases unmatched to any gene: 12. Germline loops: CDR1 LNHNV, CDR2 YYDKDF (reference sequence). This CDR3 spans 16 amino acids.

As concerns this clonotype: A much larger clone differs from this one at a single base, so this may be a read error. This chain links TRBV6-2 or TRBV6-3 with TRBJ2-2, with D unresolved. Trimming shortened V by 4 bases and J by 6 bases, and 6 bases separated the two germline ends. The CDR3 sequence is 12 residues long. CDR1 is MNHEY and CDR2 is SVGEGT in the germline V gene. CDR3 sequence (DNA): TGTGCCAGCAGTTTCGTAGCCGGGGAGCTGTTTTTT. Residues: CASSFVAGELFF.

The V and J genes are TRBV9 and TRBJ1-6; 9 bases agree with TRBD1. Germline assignment: CDR1 SGDLS and CDR2 YYNGEE. The CDR3 is 15 amino acids. With 1 base clipped from V and 9 bases from J, the junction kept 5 bases outside the gene matches. This CDR3 reads CASSVSLDRGSPLHF. For the CDR3, the DNA is TGTGCCAGCAGCGTATCCTTGGACAGGGGTTCACCCCTCCACTTT.

This clonotype occurred a few times. The junction shows a germline mismatch at one end, possibly a read error. The CDR3 nucleotides are TGTGCCAGCAGCTGGGAGCCTAGTTACGAGCAGTACTTC. As protein: CASSWEPSYEQYF. The chain has TRBV5-1 and TRBJ2-7; tentative D call: TRBD2 (5 bases). CDR1 and CDR2 (germline): SGHRS, YFSETQ. The CDR3 is made up of 13 amino acids.

This clonotype was observed a few times. The junction departs from the called germline gene at one end, perhaps through a read error. J is TRBJ1-2 and V is TRBV18; D is unclear. Germline CDR1 KGHSH, CDR2 LQKENI. This CDR3 spans 13 amino acids. CDR3 bases: TGTGCCAGCTCACCACCAAAGGAACATGGGTACACCTTC. It codes for CASSPPKEHGYTF.

This clonotype was seen a few times. The chain links TRBV11-2 to TRBJ1-4; no clear D. The CDR3 extends over 16 amino acids. Germline CDR1 and CDR2: SGHAT and FQNNGV. The ends were cut back, 1 base at V and 0 bases at J, with 9 bases in the middle. The CDR3 bases are TGTGCCAGCAGCTTAGTAAGCCCTGCAACTAATGAAAAACTGTTTTTT. Amino acid sequence: CASSLVSPATNEKLFF.

This clonotype appeared many times. The V gene is TRBV12-3 or TRBV12-4, the J gene TRBJ2-2; no clear D. The V end lost 7 bases, the J end lost 7 bases, and 10 bases lay between the germline ends. The CDR3 has 12 amino acids. The CDR3 region is CASTQVNGELFF. The CDR3 DNA follows: TGTGCCAGCACTCAGGTTAACGGGGAGCTGTTTTTT.

V and J are TRBV2 and TRBJ2-7; 8 nucleotides agree with TRBD1. V shed 3 bases and J 3 bases; nucleotides not matched to a gene: 22. CDR1 SNHLY and CDR2 FYNNEI come from the germline V gene. The CDR3 runs 20 residues. The CDR3 sequence: CASSDTIDRGSRSFDYEQYF. As DNA, the CDR3 is TGTGCCAGCAGTGACACGATAGACAGGGGCTCAAGGAGTTTCGACTACGAGCAGTACTTC.

The chain uses TRBV5-6 and TRBJ1-5; D unresolved. From germline, CDR1 is SGHDT and CDR2 YYEEEE. This CDR3 is 20 amino acids long. With 3 bases removed from V and 3 bases from J, the gap between germline ends came to 28 bases. The CDR3 sequence is CASSSTPMSSREDSNQPQHF. CDR3 bases: TGTGCCAGCAGCTCCACCCCGATGAGCTCACGGGAGGATTCCAATCAGCCCCAGCATTTT.

This chain joins TRBV4-3 and TRBJ1-3; no firm D call. V dropped 3 bases and J dropped 0 bases, with 27 bases sitting between them. CDR3 length equals 21 residues. CDR1 is LGHNA, CDR2 YSLEER, per germline. CDR3 loop: CASSQHRRNRLVPLSGNTIYF. Written as DNA, the CDR3 is TGCGCCAGCAGCCAGCATCGTCGTAATCGACTCGTTCCTCTCTCTGGAAACACCATATATTTT.

This clonotype was seen many times. The chain couples TRBV12-3 or TRBV12-4 to TRBJ2-7; maybe TRBD2 (5 bases). V was clipped by 6 bases and J by 1 base, with 16 bases between them. The CDR3 totals 15 residues. The CDR3 spells CASRQAALISYEQYF. The CDR3 DNA reads TGTGCCAGCAGGCAAGCGGCCCTGATTTCCTACGAGCAGTACTTC.

This clonotype appeared a few times. CDR3 coding DNA: TGTGCCAGCAGCCCCCCACGGGGGGGAAATGAAAAACTGTTTTTT. This codes for CASSPPRGGNEKLFF. V and J are TRBV3-1 and TRBJ1-4; perhaps TRBD1 as D (5 bases). The CDR3 sequence is 15 residues long. With 4 bases removed from V and 5 bases from J, the gap between germline ends came to 14 bases. Germline assignment: CDR1 LGHDT and CDR2 YNNKEL (reference sequence).

The table lists this clonotype with many counts. The chain has TRBV2 and TRBJ2-2; D is ambiguous. There are 13 residues in the CDR3. Germline V gene sequence: CDR1 SNHLY, CDR2 FYNNEI. V gave up 6 bases and J gave up 2 bases, with 7 bases separating them. CDR3: CASRLENTGELFF. In DNA form, the CDR3 reads TGTGCCAGCAGGTTAGAAAACACCGGGGAGCTGTTTTTT.

The chain combines TRBV2 with TRBJ2-5, with TRBD2 as a possible D gene (6 bases). The CDR3 covers 16 residues. Germline V gene sequence: CDR1 SNHLY, CDR2 FYNNEI. The germline V and J ends were trimmed by 6 bases and 0 bases, with 17 bases remaining between them. CDR3 in DNA: TGTGCCAGCAGGCGGGACTCCGCTGTGTACCAAGAGACCCAGTACTTC. Translating gives CASRRDSAVYQETQYF.

This clonotype was counted at least ten times. The gene calls are TRBV28 and TRBJ1-5, with TRBD1 matching over 7 bases. Losses at the gene ends were 5 bases for V and 0 bases for J; bases not matched to a gene: 13. The CDR3 loop spans 18 amino acids. Germline V CDR1 and CDR2: MDHEN, SYDVKM. CDR3 amino acids: CASSRYEGAGRSNQPQHF. CDR3 coding DNA: TGTGCCAGCAGTCGCTATGAGGGGGCAGGGCGTAGCAATCAGCCCCAGCATTTT.

V gene TRBV6-1 combines with J gene TRBJ1-1; no clear D gene. Trimming removed 2 bases from V and 5 bases from J, with 15 bases in between. CDR1 is MNHNS and CDR2 is SASEGT in the germline V gene. The CDR3 sequence is 15 residues long. Here the CDR3 reads CASSEIVTDATEAFF. CDR3 DNA: TGTGCCAGCAGTGAAATTGTTACAGACGCTACTGAAGCTTTCTTT.

The chain joins TRBV28 to TRBJ2-2; 11 bases match TRBD2. CDR3 size: 15 residues. Germline values: CDR1 MDHEN, CDR2 SYDVKM. V was pared by 5 bases and J by 6 bases, with 5 bases of the junction left unmatched. DNA of the CDR3: TGTGCCAGCAGTCCCCGGACTAGCGGGTCCGGGGAGCTGTTTTTT. As protein: CASSPRTSGSGELFF.

In this sample, this clonotype turned up many times. The chain joins TRBV2 to TRBJ1-4; D may be TRBD1 (6 bases). CDR3 size: 17 residues. Per the germline V gene, CDR1 is SNHLY and CDR2 is FYNNEI. Trimming took 2 bases from V and 0 from J, leaving 13 bases between them. The CDR3 DNA follows: TGTGCCAGCAGTGAAAACTGGGACACTGCAACTAATGAAAAACTGTTTTTT. It codes for CASSENWDTATNEKLFF.

V usage is TRBV6-1 and J usage is TRBJ2-7; D is perhaps TRBD1 (5 bases). V lost 6 bases, J lost 7 bases, and 13 bases lay in between. The germline gives CDR1 MNHNS, CDR2 SASEGT. This CDR3 is built from 12 residues. The CDR3: CASSDQGWEQYF. The DNA of the CDR3 is TGTGCCAGCAGCGATCAGGGATGGGAGCAGTACTTC.

As to this clonotype: Being one base from a much bigger clone, this may be a read error. V and J are TRBV7-2 and TRBJ1-1, with unresolved D. The CDR3 is made up of 13 amino acids. From germline, CDR1 is SGHTA and CDR2 FQGNSA. Between the trimmed V and J ends, which lost 1 base and 3 bases, there was a span of 6 bases. DNA for the CDR3: TGTGCCAGCAGCTTAGAGGAGTACACTGAAGCTTTCTTT. It yields the protein CASSLEEYTEAFF.

The J gene is TRBJ2-7, the V gene TRBV11-2; weak D call: TRBD2 (5 bases). CDR3 length equals 15 residues. V lost 6 bases and J 3 bases, leaving 18 bases between the germline ends. CDR1 is SGHAT and CDR2 is FQNNGV in the germline V gene. This chain's CDR3 is CASRSLRIRGYEQYF. CDR3 sequence (DNA): TGTGCCAGCAGATCATTACGGATACGGGGCTACGAGCAGTACTTC.

This clonotype was counted between two and nine times. V gene TRBV20-1 combines with J gene TRBJ1-1, with 7 bases fitting TRBD1. Germline assignment: CDR1 DFQATT and CDR2 SNEGSKA (reference sequence). The CDR3 consists of 15 residues. Unmatched junction bases numbered 8, after V lost 4 bases and J lost 0 bases. CDR3 sequence (DNA): TGCAGTGCTATGCCGGACAGGCGAATGAACACTGAAGCTTTCTTT. Its protein product is CSAMPDRRMNTEAFF.

This clonotype was found many times. This chain links TRBV6-1 with TRBJ2-7; the D gene is possibly TRBD1 (5 bases). Germline V gene lookup returns CDR1 MNHNS and CDR2 SASEGT. The length of the CDR3 is 16 residues. V shed 9 bases and J shed 3 bases, with 24 bases lying between them. Here the CDR3 reads CARPLTAQVEDYEQYF. The CDR3 bases are TGTGCCAGACCGTTAACCGCACAGGTTGAAGACTACGAGCAGTACTTC.

J is TRBJ2-7 and V is TRBV9; tentative D call: TRBD1 (5 bases). The germline V gene encodes CDR1 SGDLS and CDR2 YYNGEE. The length of the CDR3 is 14 residues. V was cut by 4 bases and J by 7 bases, with 18 bases left in between. CDR3 coding DNA: TGTGCCAGCAGCCCCGAGGCATGGGGCGGAGAGCAGTACTTC. Translating gives CASSPEAWGGEQYF.

The chain recombines TRBV5-1 with TRBJ2-2; unclear D gene. This CDR3 has 15 residues. V was trimmed by 0 bases and J by 1 base, leaving 7 bases between them. Germline V gives CDR1 SGHRS, CDR2 YFSETQ. Here the CDR3 reads CASSLVVRNTGELFF. In DNA, the CDR3 is TGCGCCAGCAGCTTGGTGGTTCGGAACACCGGGGAGCTGTTTTTT.